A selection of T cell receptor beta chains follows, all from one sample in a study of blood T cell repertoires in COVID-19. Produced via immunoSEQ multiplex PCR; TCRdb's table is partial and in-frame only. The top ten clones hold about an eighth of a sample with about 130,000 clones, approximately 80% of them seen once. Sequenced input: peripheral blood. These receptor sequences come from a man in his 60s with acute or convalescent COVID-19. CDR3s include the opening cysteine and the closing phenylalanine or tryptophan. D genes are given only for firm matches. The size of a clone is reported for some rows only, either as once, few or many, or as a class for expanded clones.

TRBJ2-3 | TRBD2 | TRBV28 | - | TGTGCCAGCGGCATAGCGGGAGGGGTGGATACGCAGTATTTT | CASGIAGGVDTQYF
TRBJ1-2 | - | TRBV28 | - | TGTGCCAGCGGCTTGGGGGGCTATGGCTACACCTTC | CASGLGGYGYTF
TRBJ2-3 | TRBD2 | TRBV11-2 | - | TGTGCCAGCAGTATAGCGGGAGCCTCAGATACGCAGTATTTT | CASSIAGASDTQYF
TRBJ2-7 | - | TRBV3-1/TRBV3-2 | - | TGTGCCAGCAGCCAAGCTGTCCACGAGCAGTACTTC | CASSQAVHEQYF
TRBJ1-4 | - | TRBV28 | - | TGTGCCAGCAGCCAGGCGAATGAAAAACTGTTTTTT | CASSQANEKLFF
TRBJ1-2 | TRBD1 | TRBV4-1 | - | TGCGCCAGCAGCCAAGTCGGGACAGGGACCTATGGCTACACCTTC | CASSQVGTGTYGYTF
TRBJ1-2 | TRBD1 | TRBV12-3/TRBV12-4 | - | TGTGCCAGCAGTTGGGACAGCAGCGGCTACACCTTC | CASSWDSSGYTF
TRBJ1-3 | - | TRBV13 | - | TGTGCCAGCAGCTTATTTGACACCGAATCCTCTGGAAACACCATATATTTT | CASSLFDTESSGNTIYF
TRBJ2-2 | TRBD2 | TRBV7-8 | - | TGTGCCAGCAGCTCCTCTAGCGGGGTCGGGCCCGGGGAGCTGTTTTTT | CASSSSSGVGPGELFF
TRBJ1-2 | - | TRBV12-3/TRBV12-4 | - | TGTGCCAGCAGTCCCTCGGGCGGGGGCTACACCTTC | CASSPSGGGYTF
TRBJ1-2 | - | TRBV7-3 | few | TGTGCCAGCAGCCCTTTGGGCCGAGACTATGGCTACACCTTC | CASSPLGRDYGYTF
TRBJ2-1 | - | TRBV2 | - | TGTGCCAGCAGTTGGGGCCGGCGATCCAATGAGCAGTTCTTC | CASSWGRRSNEQFF
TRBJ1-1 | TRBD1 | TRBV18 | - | TGTGCCAGCTCCGAGAGCCGGGACAGTGAAGCTTTCTTT | CASSESRDSEAFF
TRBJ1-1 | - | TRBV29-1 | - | TGCAGCGTTGTTTTGCGCACTGAAGCTTTCTTT | CSVVLRTEAFF
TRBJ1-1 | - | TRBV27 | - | TGTGCCAGCTCCCCTAGAAGGGGCACTGAAGCTTTCTTT | CASSPRRGTEAFF
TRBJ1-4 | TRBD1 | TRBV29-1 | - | TGCAGCGTTCAGGGGGGAAGTGAAAAACTGTTTTTT | CSVQGGSEKLFF
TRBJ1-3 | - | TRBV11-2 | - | TGTGCCAGCAGCTTACGAGGGTACTCTGGAAACACCATATATTTT | CASSLRGYSGNTIYF
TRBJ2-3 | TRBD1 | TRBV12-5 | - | TGTGCTAGTGGTTTGACCTTACCGGGACAGGCGACAGATACGCAGTATTTT | CASGLTLPGQATDTQYF
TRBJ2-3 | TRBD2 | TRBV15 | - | TGTGCCACCAGCAGGGGCGGGAGGGCCATTGCAGATACGCAGTATTTT | CATSRGGRAIADTQYF
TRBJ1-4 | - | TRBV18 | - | TGTGCCAGCTCACGGCCGGGGTATGCAACTAATGAAAAACTGTTTTTT | CASSRPGYATNEKLFF
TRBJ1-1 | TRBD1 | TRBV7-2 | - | TGTGCCAGCAGCTTAAGAGGGGGCGTCACTGAAGCTTTCTTT | CASSLRGGVTEAFF
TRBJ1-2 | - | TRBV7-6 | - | TGTGCCAGCAGCCCTACGGACAGTCCCCGCTATGGCTACACCTTC | CASSPTDSPRYGYTF
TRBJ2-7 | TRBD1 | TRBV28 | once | TGTGCCAGCAGGAATTGGGGACAGGGCAAATTAGAGCAGTACTTC | CASRNWGQGKLEQYF
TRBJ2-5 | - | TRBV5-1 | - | TGCGCCAGCAGCCTAGCCCAAGAGACCCAGTACTTC | CASSLAQETQYF
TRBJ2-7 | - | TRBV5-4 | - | TGTGCCAGCAGCCCGGGGGGCCAGGGGTTGTTCGAGCAGTACTTC | CASSPGGQGLFEQYF
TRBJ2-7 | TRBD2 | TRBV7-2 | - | TGTGCCAGCAGCTTAGGGCTAGCGGGAGGCGAGCAGTACTTC | CASSLGLAGGEQYF
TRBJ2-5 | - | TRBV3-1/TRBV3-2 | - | TGTGCCAGCAGCCAAGTCATGCCGGTAGAGACCCAGTACTTC | CASSQVMPVETQYF
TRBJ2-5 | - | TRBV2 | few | TGTGCCAGCAGTCAGCAAGAGACCCAGTACTTC | CASSQQETQYF
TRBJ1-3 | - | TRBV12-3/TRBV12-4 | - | TGTGCCAGCAGCCCAGGGGACACCATATATTTT | CASSPGDTIYF
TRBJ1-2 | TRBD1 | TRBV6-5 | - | TGTGCCAGCAAGAGGACAGGGGCCTCCGGGGGCTACACCTTC | CASKRTGASGGYTF
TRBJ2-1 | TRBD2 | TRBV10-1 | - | TGCGCCAGCAGTGATGCAGGCCACCAGCGGGAGGGCCTGTGGAATGAGCAGTTCTTC | CASSDAGHQREGLWNEQFF
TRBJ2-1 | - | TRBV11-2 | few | TGTGCCAGCAGCCCTAGCCCGGATTGGCGAGTCTACAATGAGCAGTTCTTC | CASSPSPDWRVYNEQFF
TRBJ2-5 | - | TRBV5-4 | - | TGTGCCAGCAGCCTAGCTCCTCAAGAGACCCAGTACTTC | CASSLAPQETQYF
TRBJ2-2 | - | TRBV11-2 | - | TGTGCCAGCAGCTCAGGGTACACCGGGGAGCTGTTTTTT | CASSSGYTGELFF
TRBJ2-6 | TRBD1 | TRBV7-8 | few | TGTGCCAGCAACCTGGGGGGACAGGGGACGTTTGGGGCCAACGTCCTGACTTTC | CASNLGGQGTFGANVLTF
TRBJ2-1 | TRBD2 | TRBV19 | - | TGTGCCAGTAGTACTGCGGGAGCTCTTGAGCAGTTCTTC | CASSTAGALEQFF
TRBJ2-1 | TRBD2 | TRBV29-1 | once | TGCAGCGTTGAAAGACTAGCGAGAGGAAATGAGCAGTTCTTC | CSVERLARGNEQFF
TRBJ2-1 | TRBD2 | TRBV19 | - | TGTGCCAGTACTCATAGGGGGGCGACTAGCGGGCTTCACAATGAGCAGTTCTTC | CASTHRGATSGLHNEQFF
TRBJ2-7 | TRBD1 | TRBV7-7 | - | TGTGCCAGCAGCCCTGGGACAGCCAACTCCTACGAGCAGTACTTC | CASSPGTANSYEQYF
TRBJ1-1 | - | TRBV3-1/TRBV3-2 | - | TGTGCCAGCAGCCAAATCCCTGGAGAAACGGAAGCTTTCTTT | CASSQIPGETEAFF
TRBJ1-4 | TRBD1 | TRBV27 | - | TGTGCCACCGGGCGACAGGGTAATGAAAAACTGTTTTTT | CATGRQGNEKLFF
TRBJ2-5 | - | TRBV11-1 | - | TGTGCCAGCAGCTCAACCTCTTGGACAGAAACGGAGACCCAGTACTTC | CASSSTSWTETETQYF
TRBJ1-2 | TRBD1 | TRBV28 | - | TGTGCCAGCAGCCGGGACAGGGGGCGGGATGGCTACACCTTC | CASSRDRGRDGYTF
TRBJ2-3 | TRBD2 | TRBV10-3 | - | TGTGCCATCAGTGCCGGGACTAGCGGCACAGATACGCAGTATTTT | CAISAGTSGTDTQYF
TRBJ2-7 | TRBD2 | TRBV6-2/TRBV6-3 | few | TGTGCCAGCAGCCGACGAGGAGCGGGAGACCGGGAGCAGTACTTC | CASSRRGAGDREQYF
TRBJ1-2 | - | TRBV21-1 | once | TGTGCCAGCAGCAAAGTCTTAGACAGGGGCCTTGATTATGGCTACACCTTC | CASSKVLDRGLDYGYTF
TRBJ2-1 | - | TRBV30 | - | TGTGCCTGGAGGAACAGGGGTAGCGGCAATGAGCAGTTCTTC | CAWRNRGSGNEQFF
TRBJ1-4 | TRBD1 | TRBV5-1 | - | TGCGCCAGCAGCGCCCAGGGACAGGGAAATGAAAAACTGTTTTTT | CASSAQGQGNEKLFF
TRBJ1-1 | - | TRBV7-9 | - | TGTGCCAGCAGTCATGACGTCGGGAGCACTGAAGCTTTCTTT | CASSHDVGSTEAFF